The 9 T cell receptor beta chains reported below all come from one sample, sequenced in a study of T cells in Graves' hyperthyroidism and ophthalmopathy. From RNA transcripts, TCR beta CDR3 regions were amplified. A set of HTBI primers served as the primers for a first-round RT-PCR of the TCR CDR3. TCRdb reprocessed the multiplex PCR reads via MiXCR and lists one record per CDR3 protein. Altogether around 600,000 distinct CDR3 sequences are present, just under 45% being singletons, with the ten largest covering less than 9.5%. Sequenced input: peripheral blood or thyroid tissue (not recorded which). All receptors derive from an adult man with Graves' disease, either hyperthyroidism or ophthalmopathy (not recorded which).

To note about this clonotype: The germline gene is not matched at one end of the junction; a read error may be the cause. The rearrangement joins TRBV15 to TRBJ1-3; no firm D call. The CDR3 loop spans 13 amino acids. Germline V gene lookup returns CDR1 LNHNV and CDR2 YYDKDF (reference sequence). The CDR3 bases are TGTGCCACTAGCACGAGCTCTGGAAACACCATATATTTT. Translated: CATSTSSGNTIYF.

This chain joins TRBV20-1 and TRBJ2-5, with D perhaps matching TRBD1 or TRBD2 (6 bases each). Germline V CDR1 and CDR2: DFQATT, SNEGSKA (reference sequence). The CDR3 is 11 residues long. Trimming removed 6 bases from V and 11 bases from J, with 16 bases in between. In DNA, the CDR3 is TGCAGTGCGGGGGGCGGGGCGGGACAGTACTTC. This sequence encodes CSAGGGAGQYF.

This clonotype was counted once. The chain joins TRBV5-1 to TRBJ1-4; 8 bases align to TRBD1. Germline V lookup: CDR1 SGHRS, CDR2 YFSETQ. CDR3 size: 12 residues. The DNA of the CDR3 is TGCACCAACAGGGGGGGCAATGAAAAACTGTTTTTT. Its translation: CTNRGGNEKLFF.

Of note for this clonotype: This clone may be a read error of a much larger clone one base away. The CDR3 is CASYRGENTEAFF. As DNA, the CDR3 is TGTGCCAGTTACAGGGGGGAGAACACTGAAGCTTTCTTT. The chain combines TRBV2 with TRBJ1-1; 8 nucleotides match TRBD1. The germline CDR1 and CDR2 sequences are SNHLY and FYNNEI. This CDR3 region has 13 residues. With V trimmed by 9 bases and J by 1 base, 4 bases remained unmatched.

This clonotype occurred once. The chain combines TRBV6-1 with TRBJ1-6, with a possible D match to TRBD1 (6 bases). Trimming left V 5 bases short and J 6 bases short, with 20 bases between. Per germline, CDR1 MNHNS and CDR2 SASEGT. The CDR3 is 17 residues long. In nucleotides, the CDR3 is TGTGCCAGCAGTACGATATTTAGACAGGAGAGTAATTCACCCCTCCACTTT. This sequence encodes CASSTIFRQESNSPLHF.

Here the CDR3 reads CSARDQGRGTYNSPLHF. Written as DNA, the CDR3 is TGCAGTGCTAGAGATCAAGGTCGAGGGACCTATAATTCACCCCTCCACTTT. The V call is TRBV20-1, the J call TRBJ1-6; D gene uncertain. This CDR3 region has 17 residues. The ends were cut back, 0 bases at V and 2 bases at J, with 14 bases in the middle. From germline, CDR1 is DFQATT and CDR2 SNEGSKA (reference sequence).

V is TRBV2 and J is TRBJ2-5; 7 bases are shared with TRBD2. The CDR3 is made up of 13 amino acids. Losses at the gene ends were 6 bases for V and 5 bases for J; bases not matched to a gene: 6. Germline CDR1 SNHLY, CDR2 FYNNEI. This CDR3 reads CASRETSRETQYF. The CDR3 nucleotides are TGTGCCAGCAGGGAGACTAGCAGGGAGACCCAGTACTTC.

V usage is TRBV10-3 and J usage is TRBJ2-6, with TRBD1 matching 9 bases. Per the germline V gene, CDR1 is ENHRY and CDR2 is SYGVKD. CDR3 length: 17 residues. The J segment lost 1 base and the V segment lost 4 bases, leaving 5 bases of the junction unmatched. The chain's CDR3 is CAISATGTGSGANVLTF. The CDR3 DNA reads as TGTGCCATCAGTGCTACCGGGACAGGGTCTGGGGCCAACGTCCTGACTTTC.

J is TRBJ2-5 and V is TRBV20-1; D may correspond to TRBD1 or TRBD2 (5 bases each). Germline CDR1 reads DFQATT; CDR2 reads SNEGSKA (reference sequence). CDR3 size: 14 residues. Trimming cost V 3 bases and J 5 bases, with 16 bases left between them. The CDR3 spells CSASGIEGQETQYF. The DNA of the CDR3 is TGCAGTGCTAGCGGAATCGAGGGGCAGGAGACCCAGTACTTC.